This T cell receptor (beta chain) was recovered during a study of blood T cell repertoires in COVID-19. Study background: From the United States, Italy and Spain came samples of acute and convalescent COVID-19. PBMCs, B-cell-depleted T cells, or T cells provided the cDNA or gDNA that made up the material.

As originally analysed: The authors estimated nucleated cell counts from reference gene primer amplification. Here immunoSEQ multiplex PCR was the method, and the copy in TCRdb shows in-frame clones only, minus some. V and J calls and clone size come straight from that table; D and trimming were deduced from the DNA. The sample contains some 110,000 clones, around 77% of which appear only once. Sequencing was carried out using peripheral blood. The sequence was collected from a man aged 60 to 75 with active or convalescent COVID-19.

The CDR3 bases are TGTGCCACCAGTGACCCTTCCCCCGGACAGGGGTCGGGCGAGCAGTACTTC. Amino acids: CATSDPSPGQGSGEQYF. This chain uses TRBV24-1 with TRBJ2-7, with 9 bases fitting TRBD1. The length of the CDR3 is 17 residues. V was pared by 4 bases and J by 6 bases, with 15 bases of the junction left unmatched. Germline values: CDR1 KGHDR, CDR2 SFDVKD.